This T cell receptor (beta chain) comes out of a study of shared clonotypes between healthy human individuals. Germline assignment: CDR1 SGHDT and CDR2 YYEEEE. The germline V and J ends were trimmed by 0 bases and 4 bases, with 5 bases remaining between them. This CDR3 region has 13 residues. Selected positively for CCR7 and CD45RO-negative, naive CD8 cells excluded terminally differentiated effector memory CD45RA+ cells. Method: immunoSEQ multiplex PCR; TCRdb's copy keeps in-frame clones and lacks some. The data show about 820,000 clones, 80% to 95% seen once. V is TRBV5-6 and J is TRBJ2-1, with unresolved D. The sample comprised naive CD8+ T cells sorted from blood. The origin of this receptor is a man aged 30 to 39 in good health. CDR3 in amino acids: CASSLGAYNEQFF. The DNA of the CDR3 is TGTGCCAGCAGCTTGGGGGCTTACAATGAGCAGTTCTTC. Drawing the rest from reference TRBV5-6 and TRBJ2-1, the complete variable domain is DAGVTQSPTHLIKTRGQQVTLRCSPKSGHDTVSWYQQALGQGPQFIFQYYEEEERQRGNFPDRFSGHQFPNYSSELNVNALLLGDSALYLCASSLGAYNEQFFGPGTRLTVL.